This TCR beta chain was sequenced in a study of cytomegalovirus exposure and HLA in healthy donors. Those who donated were healthy bone marrow donors. With respect to this clone: Antigen unknown.

Regarding the study as a whole: A prior analysis recorded that most TCR beta V segments were productive about 90% or about 30% of the time. Reports described diagnosis of cytomegalovirus status by the classifier as highly specific and sensitive. Exclusion as indistinguishable affected some V segments, including TRBV6-2 and TRBV6-3.

Germline V CDR1 and CDR2: MNHEY, SVGAGI. V gave up 6 bases and J gave up 2 bases; unmatched junction bases: 4. The CDR3 is 14 amino acids. Primers: 60 Vbeta forward and 13 Jbeta reverse. This table comes from immunoSEQ multiplex PCR, and its TCRdb copy is limited to in-frame clones, with some not included. The top ten hold approximately 8.2% of the sample, which has some 89,000 clones, 60% to 80% seen once. Sequencing was performed on PBMCs. This receptor was taken from a man in his 60s in good health and CMV-seronegative. The chain is built from TRBV6-5 and TRBJ2-1, with TRBD2 matching 7 bases. The CDR3 bases are TGTGCCAGCAGCCCTAGCGGAGCCTACAATGAGCAGTTCTTC. Protein: CASSPSGAYNEQFF.